The 29 T cell receptor beta chains reported below all come from one sample, sequenced in a study of blood T cell repertoires in COVID-19. TCRdb's table, derived via immunoSEQ multiplex PCR, lists solely in-frame clones and lacks some. Of about 47,000 clones in the sample, over 80% are singletons; the top ten hold 7% to 8.5%. Material for sequencing was peripheral blood. The source of these receptors is a man aged 60 to 69 with active COVID-19.

V and J are TRBV28 and TRBJ2-3; TRBD1 aligns across 12 bases. After removal of 5 bases from V and 5 bases from J, the junction contained 8 bases not matched to a gene. The CDR3 is 16 amino acids. CDR1 and CDR2 (germline): MDHEN, SYDVKM. CDR3 in DNA: TGTGCCAGCAGTATAACCGGGACAGGGGGCAAAGATACGCAGTATTTT. This codes for CASSITGTGGKDTQYF.

V gene TRBV19 combines with J gene TRBJ1-6, with D possibly TRBD1 on 5 matching bases. V was cut by 7 bases and J by 8 bases, with 18 bases left in between. This CDR3 region has 15 residues. The germline V gene encodes CDR1 LNHDA and CDR2 SQIVND (reference sequence). The CDR3 sequence is CASNLRANWDSPLHF. The DNA for the CDR3 is TGTGCCAGTAACCTCAGGGCCAACTGGGATTCACCCCTCCACTTT.

This chain joins TRBV30 and TRBJ1-2; a weak D match, TRBD1 (6 bases). CDR3 length equals 12 residues. Per the germline V gene, CDR1 is GTSNPN and CDR2 is SVGIG (reference sequence). Deletions cut 5 bases from V and 3 bases from J, with 10 bases between. CDR3 in amino acids: CAWDQGHYGYTF. The CDR3 bases are TGTGCCTGGGACCAGGGGCACTATGGCTACACCTTC.

This clone was detected only a few times. CDR3 coding DNA: TGTGCCAGCAGCTTTAAAAGAAACTACTACAATGAGCAGTTCTTC. This translates into CASSFKRNYYNEQFF. The chain has TRBV7-8 and TRBJ2-1; D gene uncertain. The V gene's germline CDR1 is SGHVS and CDR2 FQNEAQ. The CDR3 loop spans 15 amino acids. V lost 3 bases and J lost 3, with 12 bases in between.

This clone has more than one count but fewer than ten. This chain connects TRBV19 to TRBJ1-5; tentatively, D is TRBD1 (6 bases). Germline V gene sequence: CDR1 LNHDA, CDR2 SQIVND (reference sequence). The length of the CDR3 is 18 residues. Trimming removed 7 bases from V and 2 bases from J, with 24 bases in between. The CDR3 protein is CASKGKAGAPGRNQPQHF. CDR3 nucleotides: TGTGCCAGTAAGGGCAAGGCAGGGGCACCCGGGCGCAATCAGCCCCAGCATTTT. The full variable domain, completed using reference TRBV19 and TRBJ1-5, is DGGITQSPKYLFRKEGQNVTLSCEQNLNHDAMYWYRQDPGQGLRLIYYSQIVNDFQKGDIAEGYSVSREKKESFPLTVTSAQKNPTAFYLCASKGKAGAPGRNQPQHFGDGTRLSIL.

This clone has a single count. At one end the junction does not follow the germline gene, possibly because of a read error. This rearrangement joins TRBV7-2 to TRBJ2-3; D might be TRBD2 (6 bases). From germline, CDR1 is SGHTA and CDR2 FQGNSA. The CDR3 extends over 14 amino acids. The CDR3 nucleotides read TGTGCCAGCAGCTTAGTAGCGGCCACAGATACGCGGTATTTT. Translated, it gives CASSLVAATDTRYF.

This rearrangement joins TRBV28 to TRBJ2-2; the D gene is possibly TRBD1 (5 bases). Germline values: CDR1 MDHEN, CDR2 SYDVKM. V was pared by 11 bases and J by 3 bases, with 16 bases between. The CDR3 runs 14 residues. This chain's CDR3 is CAGAPGGHTGELFF. The CDR3, as DNA: TGTGCCGGGGCTCCCGGTGGTCACACCGGGGAGCTGTTTTTT.

The rearrangement links TRBV4-1 to TRBJ1-1; D is undetermined. Germline V lookup: CDR1 MGHRA, CDR2 YSYEKL. The CDR3 covers 14 residues. Deletions cut 6 bases from V and 5 bases from J, with 16 bases between. CDR3 residues: CASRGGLKGTEAFF. The CDR3 region has the DNA TGCGCCAGCAGGGGAGGCTTAAAGGGAACTGAAGCTTTCTTT.

The V and J genes are TRBV5-8 and TRBJ2-5; D is unclear. CDR3 length: 15 amino acids. V lost 0 bases, J lost 5 bases, and 14 bases lay in between. Germline V gene sequence: CDR1 SGHTS, CDR2 YDEGEE. The CDR3, as DNA: TGTGCCAGCAGCTTGGTACCCGGGTTGAGGGAGACCCAGTACTTC. Protein sequence: CASSLVPGLRETQYF.

J is TRBJ2-2 and V is TRBV11-3, with D possibly being TRBD1 (5 bases). The CDR3 loop spans 15 amino acids. Germline CDR1 SGHNT, CDR2 YENEEA. V was trimmed by 4 bases and J by 2 bases, leaving 11 bases between them. CDR3 in amino acids: CASSSRTSNTGELFF. CDR3 DNA sequence: TGTGCCAGCAGCTCCCGGACATCTAACACCGGGGAGCTGTTTTTT.

This clone was counted a single time. The genes are TRBV6-6 and TRBJ2-1, with 13 bases matching TRBD2. The CDR3 loop spans 16 amino acids. CDR1 is MNHNY and CDR2 is SVGAGI in the germline V gene (reference sequence). Trimming cost V 5 bases and J 6 bases; bases outside gene matches: 7. This CDR3 is CASSRWRTSGSNEQFF. The CDR3 DNA is TGTGCCAGCAGTAGGTGGAGGACTAGCGGGAGCAATGAGCAGTTCTTC.

The CDR3, as DNA: TGTGCCAGCAGCCAGACTAGCGGGGCGAACACCGGGGAGCTGTTTTTT. Translating gives CASSQTSGANTGELFF. The V and J genes are TRBV7-2 and TRBJ2-2, with 11 bases that match TRBD2. This CDR3 spans 16 amino acids. After removal of 5 bases from V and 0 bases from J, the junction contained 2 bases not matched to a gene. CDR1 and CDR2 from the germline V gene are SGHTA and FQGNSA.

The V and J genes are TRBV19 and TRBJ2-2; D is uncertain. Germline V gives CDR1 LNHDA, CDR2 SQIVND (reference sequence). V lost 5 bases and J lost 4, with 8 bases in between. This CDR3 spans 13 amino acids. The CDR3 nucleotides read TGTGCCAGTAGTGAGTCCCCCACCGGGGAGCTGTTTTTT. Amino acid sequence: CASSESPTGELFF.

The genes are TRBV7-2 and TRBJ2-1, with D hard to call. The germline V gene encodes CDR1 SGHTA and CDR2 FQGNSA. The V end lost 3 bases, the J end lost 0 bases, and 9 bases lay between the germline ends. CDR3 length: 15 residues. CDR3 region: CASSFIKSSYNEQFF. Written as DNA, the CDR3 is TGTGCCAGCAGCTTCATAAAGAGCTCCTACAATGAGCAGTTCTTC.

This chain connects TRBV19 to TRBJ1-5; D unresolved. With 7 bases removed from V and 5 bases from J, the gap between germline ends came to 12 bases. The length of the CDR3 is 13 residues. Per the germline V gene, CDR1 is LNHDA and CDR2 is SQIVND (reference sequence). CDR3 coding DNA: TGTGCCAGTAACTTGGGCCCTTATCAGCCCCAGCATTTT. It yields the protein CASNLGPYQPQHF.

The gene calls are TRBV7-6 and TRBJ2-3, with 10 bases lining up with TRBD2. With 4 bases clipped from V and 5 bases from J, the junction kept 3 bases outside the gene matches. Germline lookup yields CDR1 SGHVS and CDR2 FNYEAQ. The CDR3 contains 14 residues. CDR3 loop: CASSSAGGQDTQYF. CDR3 nucleotides: TGTGCCAGCAGCTCAGCGGGGGGGCAAGATACGCAGTATTTT.

The sample holds a few counts of this clone. The chain employs TRBV28 and TRBJ2-7; weak D call: TRBD1 (5 bases). Trimming removed 2 bases from V and 2 bases from J, with 13 bases in between. This CDR3 region has 15 residues. Germline V lookup: CDR1 MDHEN, CDR2 SYDVKM. CDR3 sequence reads: CASSLRTYPTYEQYF. CDR3 sequence (DNA): TGTGCCAGCAGTTTAAGGACATACCCTACCTACGAGCAGTACTTC.

The chain carries TRBV30 and TRBJ2-7, with D tentatively TRBD1 (6 bases). Trimming pared 0 bases from V and 12 bases from J, leaving 21 bases between. The CDR3 length is 14 residues. Germline values: CDR1 GTSNPN, CDR2 SVGIG (reference sequence). The CDR3 DNA sequence: TGTGCCTGGAGTGTAGGGTCACTCCGGGACACCCGGTACTTC. This gives the protein CAWSVGSLRDTRYF.

The CDR3 is CASSRRAGDFEQFF. CDR3 coding DNA: TGTGCCAGCAGCAGGAGGGCGGGGGATTTTGAGCAGTTCTTC. This chain links TRBV5-4 with TRBJ2-1; 7 nucleotides agree with TRBD2. V shed 4 bases and J 9 bases; nucleotides not matched to a gene: 10. CDR3 length equals 14 residues. The germline V gene has CDR1 SGHNT and CDR2 YYREEE (reference sequence). Filled out from reference TRBV5-4 and TRBJ2-1, the complete variable domain reads ETGVTQSPTHLIKTRGQQVTLRCSSQSGHNTVSWYQQALGQGPQFIFQYYREEENGRGNFPPRFSGLQFPNYSSELNVNALELDDSALYLCASSRRAGDFEQFFGPGTRLTVL.

The rearrangement uses TRBV3-1 (or the pseudogene TRBV3-2) and TRBJ2-5, with 12 bases identical to TRBD2. The J segment lost 2 bases and the V segment lost 5 bases, leaving 3 bases of the junction unmatched. The CDR3 has 15 residues. The germline V gene encodes CDR1 LGHDT and CDR2 YNNKEL (reference sequence). The CDR3 DNA sequence: TGTGCCAGCAGCTGGACTAGCGGGATACAAGAGACCCAGTACTTC. It is translated as CASSWTSGIQETQYF.

The V call is TRBV14, the J call TRBJ2-7, with TRBD1 matching over 11 bases. V trimming: 4 bases; J trimming: 4 bases; junction bases outside the gene matches: 3. CDR3 length equals 14 residues. Germline-derived CDR1 and CDR2 are SGHDN and FVKESK. As DNA, the CDR3 is TGTGCCAGCAGCCCCGGGACAGGGGGTTACGAGCAGTACTTC. Translated, it gives CASSPGTGGYEQYF.

CDR3 nucleotide sequence: TGTGCCAGCAGCTCCACAGGGGGCCGCACATTGTCATATGGCTACACCTTC. It codes for CASSSTGGRTLSYGYTF. The chain carries TRBV7-2 and TRBJ1-2; 9 bases agree with TRBD1. The CDR3 has 17 residues. Germline CDR1 reads SGHTA; CDR2 reads FQGNSA. V shed 4 bases and J 5 bases; nucleotides not matched to a gene: 14. Full variable domain (outside the CDR3, taken from reference TRBV7-2 and TRBJ1-2): GAGVSQSPSNKVTEKGKDVELRCDPISGHTALYWYRQSLGQGLEFLIYFQGNSAPDKSGLPSDRFSAERTGGSVSTLTIQRTQQEDSAVYLCASSSTGGRTLSYGYTFGSGTRLTVV.

The V call is TRBV7-2, the J call TRBJ2-5, with 8 bases fitting TRBD1. The CDR3 is 13 amino acids. V lost 5 bases to trimming and J lost 4 bases; unmatched junction nucleotides: 3. CDR1 SGHTA and CDR2 FQGNSA come from the germline V gene. CDR3: CASSDGTGETQYF. CDR3 bases: TGTGCCAGCAGCGACGGGACAGGAGAGACCCAGTACTTC.

The chain recombines TRBV5-6 with TRBJ1-6, with a possible D match to TRBD1 (5 bases). Germline assignment: CDR1 SGHDT and CDR2 YYEEEE. The CDR3 totals 16 residues. V lost 4 bases and J 4 bases, leaving 15 bases between the germline ends. The CDR3 DNA follows: TGTGCCAGCAGCCGGAGGGGCAGCCTTTATAATTCACCCCTCCACTTT. Protein: CASSRRGSLYNSPLHF.

V is TRBV28 and J is TRBJ1-5; 7 positions match TRBD1. Germline assignment: CDR1 MDHEN and CDR2 SYDVKM. The V and J ends lost 5 bases and 5 bases, in that order; junction bases with no gene match: 6. The CDR3 covers 14 residues. Here the CDR3 reads CASSIGQAYQPQHF. CDR3 coding DNA: TGTGCCAGCAGTATTGGACAGGCATATCAGCCCCAGCATTTT.

This clone occurred once. The V and J genes are TRBV7-8 and TRBJ2-7; TRBD2 aligns across 11 bases. CDR1 is SGHVS and CDR2 is FQNEAQ in the germline V gene. V shed 4 bases, J shed 6 bases, and the junction held 5 bases outside the gene matches. CDR3 length: 14 residues. The CDR3 nucleotides are TGTGCCAGCAGCTCAAGGACTAGCGGGTTCGAGCAGTACTTC. Its protein product is CASSSRTSGFEQYF.

This chain uses TRBV7-5 with TRBJ2-7; the table's D call, TRBD1, was not checked against the DNA. TRBV7-5 is deemed a pseudogene. The CDR3 is 15 residues long. The CDR3 coding sequence is TGTGTCAGAAGCTTCCACGGACAGGGCTCCTACGAGCAGTACTTC. This codes for CVRSFHGQGSYEQYF.

The chain uses TRBV28 and TRBJ1-5, with 10 bases matching TRBD1. CDR1 is MDHEN, CDR2 SYDVKM, per germline. With V trimmed by 4 bases and J by 6 bases, 12 bases remained unmatched. The CDR3 contains 17 residues. For the CDR3, the DNA is TGTGCCAGCAGTTCCCCCCAGACAGGGGGCCAAGGTCAGCCCCAGCATTTT. Encoded protein: CASSSPQTGGQGQPQHF.

The chain has TRBV28 and TRBJ2-7; TRBD1 agrees at 7 bases. The germline V gene encodes CDR1 MDHEN and CDR2 SYDVKM. V was pared by 2 bases and J by 3 bases, with 7 bases of the junction left unmatched. The CDR3 runs to 15 residues. Written as DNA, the CDR3 is TGTGCCAGCAGTTTAGAGACAGGGCGTCTCTACGAGCAGTACTTC. The encoded protein is CASSLETGRLYEQYF.